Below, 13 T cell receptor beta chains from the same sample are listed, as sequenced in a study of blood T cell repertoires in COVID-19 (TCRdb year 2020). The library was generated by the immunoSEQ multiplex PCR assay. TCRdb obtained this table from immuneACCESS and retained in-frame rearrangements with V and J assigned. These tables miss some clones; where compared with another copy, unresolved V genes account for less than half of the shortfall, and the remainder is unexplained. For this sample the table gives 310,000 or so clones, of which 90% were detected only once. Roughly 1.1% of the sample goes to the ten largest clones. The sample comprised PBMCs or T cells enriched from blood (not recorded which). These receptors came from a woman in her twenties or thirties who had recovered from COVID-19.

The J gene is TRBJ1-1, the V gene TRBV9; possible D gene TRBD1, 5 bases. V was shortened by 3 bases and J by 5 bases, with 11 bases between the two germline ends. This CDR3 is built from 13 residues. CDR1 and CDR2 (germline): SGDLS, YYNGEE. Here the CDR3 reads CASSEDSRTEAFF. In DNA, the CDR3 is TGTGCCAGCAGCGAAGACAGTAGGACTGAAGCTTTCTTT.

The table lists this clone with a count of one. The CDR3, as DNA: TGTGCCAGCAGCTTGAGTAGCACAGATACGCAGTATTTT. This codes for CASSLSSTDTQYF. The chain employs TRBV7-3 and TRBJ2-3; D not certain. Germline V gene lookup returns CDR1 SGHTA and CDR2 FQGTGA. V was shortened by 3 bases and J by 0 bases, with 4 bases between the two germline ends. The CDR3 has 13 amino acids.

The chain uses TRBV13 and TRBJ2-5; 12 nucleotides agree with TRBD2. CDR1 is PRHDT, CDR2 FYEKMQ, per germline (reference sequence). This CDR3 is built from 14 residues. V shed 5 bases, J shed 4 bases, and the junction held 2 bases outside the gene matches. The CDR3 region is CASSLTSGRETQYF. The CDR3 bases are TGTGCCAGCAGCCTGACTAGCGGGAGAGAGACCCAGTACTTC.

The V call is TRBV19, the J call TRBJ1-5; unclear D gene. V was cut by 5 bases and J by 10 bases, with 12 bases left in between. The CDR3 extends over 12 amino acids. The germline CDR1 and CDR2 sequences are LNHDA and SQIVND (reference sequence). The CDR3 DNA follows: TGTGCCAGTAGTCTCCTTGAGGGACCCCAGCATTTT. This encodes CASSLLEGPQHF.

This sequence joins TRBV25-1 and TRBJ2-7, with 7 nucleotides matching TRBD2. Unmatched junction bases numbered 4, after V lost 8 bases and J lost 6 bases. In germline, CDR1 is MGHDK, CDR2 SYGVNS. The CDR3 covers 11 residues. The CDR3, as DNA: TGTGCCAGCGGGAGGGCCGTCGAGCAGTACTTC. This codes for CASGRAVEQYF.

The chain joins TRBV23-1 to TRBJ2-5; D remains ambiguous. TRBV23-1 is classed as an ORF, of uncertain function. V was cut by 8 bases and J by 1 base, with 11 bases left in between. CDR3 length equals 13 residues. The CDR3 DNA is TGCGCCAGCCAACAGCCTCCCCAAGAGACCCAGTACTTC. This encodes CASQQPPQETQYF.

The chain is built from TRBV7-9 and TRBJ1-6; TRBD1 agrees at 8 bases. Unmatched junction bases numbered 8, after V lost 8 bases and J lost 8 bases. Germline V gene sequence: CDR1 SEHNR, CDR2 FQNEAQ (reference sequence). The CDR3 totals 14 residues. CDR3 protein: CASAGQGIDSPLHF. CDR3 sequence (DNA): TGTGCCAGCGCCGGACAGGGAATAGATTCACCCCTCCACTTT.

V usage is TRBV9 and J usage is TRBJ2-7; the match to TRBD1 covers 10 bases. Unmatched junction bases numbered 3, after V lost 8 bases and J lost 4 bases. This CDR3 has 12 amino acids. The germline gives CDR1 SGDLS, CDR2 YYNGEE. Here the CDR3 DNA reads TGTGCCAGTGGGGACAGGGGTTACGAGCAGTACTTC. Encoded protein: CASGDRGYEQYF.

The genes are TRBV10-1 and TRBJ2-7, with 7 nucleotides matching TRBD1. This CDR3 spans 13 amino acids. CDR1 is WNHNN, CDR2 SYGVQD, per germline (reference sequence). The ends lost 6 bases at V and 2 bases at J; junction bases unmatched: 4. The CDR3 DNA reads TGCGCCAGCAGATACAGGGGCCCCTACGAGCAGTACTTC. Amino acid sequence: CASRYRGPYEQYF.

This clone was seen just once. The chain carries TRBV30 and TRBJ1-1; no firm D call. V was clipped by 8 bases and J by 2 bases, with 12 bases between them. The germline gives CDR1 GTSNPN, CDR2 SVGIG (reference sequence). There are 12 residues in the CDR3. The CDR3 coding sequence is TGTGCCCAGAGGGCGGTCAACACTGAAGCTTTCTTT. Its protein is CAQRAVNTEAFF.

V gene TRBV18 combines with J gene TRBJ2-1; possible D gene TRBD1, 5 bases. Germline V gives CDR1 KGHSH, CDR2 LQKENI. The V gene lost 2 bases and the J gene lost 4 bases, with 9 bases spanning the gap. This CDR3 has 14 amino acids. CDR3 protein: CASSPGHTYNEQFF. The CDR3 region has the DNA TGTGCCAGCTCACCAGGACACACATACAATGAGCAGTTCTTC. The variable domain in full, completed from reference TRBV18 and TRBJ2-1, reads NAGVMQNPRHLVRRRGQEARLRCSPMKGHSHVYWYRQLPEEGLKFMVYLQKENIIDESGMPKERFSAEFPKEGPSILRIQQVVRGDSAAYFCASSPGHTYNEQFFGPGTRLTVL.

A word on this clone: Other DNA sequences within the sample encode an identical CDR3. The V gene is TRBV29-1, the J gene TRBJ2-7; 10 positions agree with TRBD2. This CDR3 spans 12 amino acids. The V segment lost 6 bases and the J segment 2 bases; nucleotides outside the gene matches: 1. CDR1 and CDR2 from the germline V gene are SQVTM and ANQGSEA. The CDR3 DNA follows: TGCAGCGTAGCGGGAGGGCCCTACGAGCAGTACTTC. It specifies CSVAGGPYEQYF.

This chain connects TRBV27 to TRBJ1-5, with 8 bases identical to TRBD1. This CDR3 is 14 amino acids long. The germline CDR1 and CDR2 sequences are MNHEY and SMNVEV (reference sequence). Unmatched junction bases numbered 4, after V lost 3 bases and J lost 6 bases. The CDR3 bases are TGTGCCAGCAGTTTGCAGGGGGCTAGTCAGCCCCAGCATTTT. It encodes CASSLQGASQPQHF.